The TCR beta chain described here comes from a study of blood T cell repertoires in COVID-19. Study background: Sample material is recorded as cDNA or gDNA derived from T cells, B-cell-depleted T cells, or PBMCs.

CDR1 and CDR2 (germline): LNHDA, SQIVND (reference sequence). Trimming left V 8 bases short and J 8 bases short, with 18 bases between. CDR3 length: 13 amino acids. Only in-frame clones appear in the TCRdb table, and some are missing; sequencing was by immunoSEQ multiplex PCR. The table has approximately 63,000 clones, about 90% seen once. Sequencing input: peripheral blood. This sequence was found in a woman older than 75 with active COVID-19. The chain joins TRBV19 to TRBJ1-2; D not certain. The CDR3 reads CASQEAQRAGYTF. CDR3 bases: TGTGCCAGTCAGGAGGCACAGCGGGCGGGCTACACCTTC.